This TCR beta chain stems from a study of T cell repertoires in cytomegalovirus infection. On the study more broadly: Matching HLA type and CMV infection were both indicated by public TCR beta signatures. Study findings and constraints: The response measured ex vivo was dominated by TCR beta clonotypes (HLA-C-restricted and CMV-specific). Summed frequency of shared TCR beta families picked out CMV carriers who also had the relevant HLA.

V lost 5 bases and J lost 6; bases outside the gene matches: 7. The CDR3 extends over 16 amino acids. Per the germline V gene, CDR1 is MDHEN and CDR2 is SYDVKM. This clonotype was seen ten or more times. Its matching antigen is unknown. TCRdb recomputed calls from the reads with MiXCR, one row per CDR3 protein. The sample includes about 140,000 distinct CDR3 sequences, under 8.5% of them seen just once. The rearrangement links TRBV28 to TRBJ2-1, with TRBD2 matching over 13 bases. The sequence was collected from a human donor in good health (CMV status not recorded). Some clones in this sample may be carry-over from other donors' samples. Material: PBMCs. The CDR3 nucleotides are TGTGCCAGCAGTATCACTAGCGGGGGGGCTGTCAATGAGCAGTTCTTC. Its protein is CASSITSGGAVNEQFF.